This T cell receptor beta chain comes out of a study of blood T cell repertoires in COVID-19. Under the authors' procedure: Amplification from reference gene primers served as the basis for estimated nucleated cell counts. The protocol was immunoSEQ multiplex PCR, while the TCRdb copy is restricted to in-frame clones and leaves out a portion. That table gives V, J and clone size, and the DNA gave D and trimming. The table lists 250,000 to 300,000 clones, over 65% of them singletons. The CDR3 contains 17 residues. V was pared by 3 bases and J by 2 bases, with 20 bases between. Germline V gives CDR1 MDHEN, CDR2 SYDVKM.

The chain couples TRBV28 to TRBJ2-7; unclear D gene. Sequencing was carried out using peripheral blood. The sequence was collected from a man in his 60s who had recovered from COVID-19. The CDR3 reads CASSFIRRRTQTYEQYF. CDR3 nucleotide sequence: TGTGCCAGCAGTTTCATTAGACGGAGAACCCAAACCTACGAGCAGTACTTC.